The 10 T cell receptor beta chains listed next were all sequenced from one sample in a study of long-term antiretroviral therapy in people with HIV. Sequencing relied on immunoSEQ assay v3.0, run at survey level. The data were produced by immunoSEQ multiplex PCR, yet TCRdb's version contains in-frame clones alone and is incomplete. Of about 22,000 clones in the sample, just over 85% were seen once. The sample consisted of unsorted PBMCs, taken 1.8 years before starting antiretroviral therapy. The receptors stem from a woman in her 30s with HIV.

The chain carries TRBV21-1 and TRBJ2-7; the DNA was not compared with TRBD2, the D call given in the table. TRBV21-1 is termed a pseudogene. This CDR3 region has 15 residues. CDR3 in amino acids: CASSMEYRTTYEQYF. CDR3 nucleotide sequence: TGTGCCAGCAGCATGGAGTACCGAACCACCTACGAGCAGTACTTC.

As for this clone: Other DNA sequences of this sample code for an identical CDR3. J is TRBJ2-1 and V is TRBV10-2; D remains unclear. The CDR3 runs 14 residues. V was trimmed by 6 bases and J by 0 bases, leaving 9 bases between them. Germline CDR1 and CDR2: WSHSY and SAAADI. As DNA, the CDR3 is TGCGCCAGCAGCCCAGATAGCTCCTACAATGAGCAGTTCTTC. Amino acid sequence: CASSPDSSYNEQFF.

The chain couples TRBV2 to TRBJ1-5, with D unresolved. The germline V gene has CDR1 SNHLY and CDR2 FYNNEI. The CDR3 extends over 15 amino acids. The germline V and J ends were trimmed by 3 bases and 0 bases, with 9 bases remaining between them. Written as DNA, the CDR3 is TGTGCCAGCAGTGAGTCGGCAGTTAGCAATCAGCCCCAGCATTTT. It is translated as CASSESAVSNQPQHF.

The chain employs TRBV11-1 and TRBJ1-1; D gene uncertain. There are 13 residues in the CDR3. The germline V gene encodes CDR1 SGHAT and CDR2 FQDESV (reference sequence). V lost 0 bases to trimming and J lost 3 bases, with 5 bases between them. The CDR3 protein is CASSLAGYTEAFF. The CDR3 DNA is TGTGCCAGCAGCTTAGCGGGGTACACTGAAGCTTTCTTT.

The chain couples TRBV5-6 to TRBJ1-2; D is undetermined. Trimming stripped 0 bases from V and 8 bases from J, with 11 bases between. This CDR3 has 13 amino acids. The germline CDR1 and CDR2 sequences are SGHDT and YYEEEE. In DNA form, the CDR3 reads TGTGCCAGCAGCTTGGGACGACTCGAAGGCTACACCTTC. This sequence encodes CASSLGRLEGYTF.

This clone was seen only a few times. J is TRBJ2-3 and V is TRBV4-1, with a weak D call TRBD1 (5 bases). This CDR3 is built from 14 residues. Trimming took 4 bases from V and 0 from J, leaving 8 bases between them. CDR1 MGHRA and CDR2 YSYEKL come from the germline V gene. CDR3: CASSPRQSTDTQYF. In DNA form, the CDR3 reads TGCGCCAGCAGCCCAAGACAGAGCACAGATACGCAGTATTTT.

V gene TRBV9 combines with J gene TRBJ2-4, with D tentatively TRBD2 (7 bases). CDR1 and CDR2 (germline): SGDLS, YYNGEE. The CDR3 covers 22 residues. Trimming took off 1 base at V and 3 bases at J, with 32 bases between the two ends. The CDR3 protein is CASSVSIRVGGRRGADKNIQYF. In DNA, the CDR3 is TGTGCCAGCAGCGTATCGATTAGGGTTGGGGGGCGCCGGGGGGCCGACAAAAACATTCAGTACTTC.

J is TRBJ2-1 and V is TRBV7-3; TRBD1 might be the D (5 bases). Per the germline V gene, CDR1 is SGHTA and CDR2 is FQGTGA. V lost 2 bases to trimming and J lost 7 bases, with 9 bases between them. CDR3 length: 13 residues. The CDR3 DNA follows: TGTGCCAGCAGCTTAGGCTCAGGGAATGAGCAGTTCTTC. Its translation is CASSLGSGNEQFF. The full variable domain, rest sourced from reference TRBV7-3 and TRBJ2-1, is GAGVSQTPSNKVTEKGKYVELRCDPISGHTALYWYRQSLGQGPEFLIYFQGTGAADDSGLPNDRFFAVRPEGSVSTLKIQRTERGDSAVYLCASSLGSGNEQFFGPGTRLTVL.

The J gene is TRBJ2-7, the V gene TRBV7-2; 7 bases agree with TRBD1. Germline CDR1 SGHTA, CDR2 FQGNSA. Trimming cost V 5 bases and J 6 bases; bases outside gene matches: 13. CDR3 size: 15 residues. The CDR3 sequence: CASSAHGSGTAEQYV. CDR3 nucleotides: TGTGCCAGCAGCGCCCACGGATCCGGGACAGCCGAGCAGTACGTC.

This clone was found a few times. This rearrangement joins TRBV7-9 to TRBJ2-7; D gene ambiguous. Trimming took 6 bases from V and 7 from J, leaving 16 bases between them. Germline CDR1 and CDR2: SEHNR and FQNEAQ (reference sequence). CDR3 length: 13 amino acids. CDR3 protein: CASSSPRGDEQYV. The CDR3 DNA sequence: TGTGCCAGCAGTTCACCTCGAGGAGATGAGCAGTACGTC.